This T cell receptor (beta chain) is from a study of blood T cell repertoires in COVID-19. V was pared by 3 bases and J by 6 bases, with 5 bases of the junction left unmatched. Germline-derived CDR1 and CDR2 are KGHDR and SFDVKD. This CDR3 has 16 amino acids. Source study methods: Scientists estimated how many nucleated cells there were by amplifying reference gene primers. Here immunoSEQ multiplex PCR was the method, and the copy in TCRdb shows in-frame clones only, minus some. V and J calls and clone size are those listed in that table; D and trimming were worked out from the DNA. Here the sample spans 140,000 to 150,000 clones, roughly 84% being singletons.

The V call is TRBV24-1, the J call TRBJ2-2; 11 positions agree with TRBD1. This TCR derives from a man aged 30-40 years with COVID-19, enrolled during active disease. Sequences were obtained from peripheral blood. This CDR3 reads CATSDPGQGAPGELFF. As DNA, the CDR3 is TGTGCCACCAGTGATCCTGGACAGGGGGCGCCCGGGGAGCTGTTTTTT.